The 3 T cell receptor beta chains listed next were all sequenced from one sample in a study of blood T cells in healthy people across ages. The second PCR ran about 6 to 12 cycles with a sample-barcoded 5' primer and J-beta primers. From the 5' RACE reads, TCRdb called clonotypes with MiXCR, one entry per CDR3 protein. The sample consists of hundreds of thousands of distinct CDR3 sequences, around 29% of them appearing once. The sequenced sample was blood. These receptors were collected from a woman aged 70-85 years in good health.

The chain recombines TRBV2 with TRBJ2-1, with TRBD2 identical over 7 bases. V dropped 7 bases and J dropped 4; count of bases not matched to a gene: 10. This CDR3 is 15 amino acids long. Looked up from germline, CDR1 is SNHLY and CDR2 is FYNNEI. The CDR3 region is CASNGGSSSYNEQFF. The CDR3 DNA follows: TGTGCCAGCAATGGCGGGAGTTCCTCTTACAATGAGCAGTTCTTC.

The gene calls are TRBV4-1 and TRBJ2-7; TRBD2 aligns across 14 bases. Looked up from germline, CDR1 is MGHRA and CDR2 is YSYEKL. The ends lost 4 bases at V and 3 bases at J; junction bases unmatched: 5. This CDR3 region has 16 residues. Here the CDR3 DNA reads TGCGCCAGCAGCCGAGGACTAGCGGGAGGTAACTACGAGCAGTACTTC. Translation gives CASSRGLAGGNYEQYF.

This sequence joins TRBV27 and TRBJ2-7; 7 nucleotides match TRBD1. This CDR3 is 14 amino acids long. The trim removed 5 bases at V and 2 bases at J, leaving 6 bases unmatched. Germline V CDR1 and CDR2: MNHEY, SMNVEV (reference sequence). As DNA, the CDR3 is TGTGCCAGCAGTATCCGGGACAGAGCCTACGAGCAGTACTTC. It is translated as CASSIRDRAYEQYF.